Listed below are T cell receptor beta chains from one sample, sequenced in a study of T cell responses to AZD1222 COVID-19 vaccine. Some clones are missing from TCRdb's copy, which holds only in-frame ones; the method was immunoSEQ multiplex PCR. Found here are 150,000 to 200,000 clones, roughly nine tenths of them singletons; the top ten hold about 3.6%. The specimen comprised peripheral blood, sampled 28 days after the second dose of the MenACWY control vaccine. These receptors originate from an adult who received the MenACWY meningococcal vaccine as a control. CDR3s include the opening cysteine and the closing phenylalanine or tryptophan. Fields, in order: D gene, J gene, V gene, clone size, CDR3 DNA, CDR3 protein. A D gene is named only where the DNA matches it firmly. Clone size, where shown, is once, few, many, or a class for clones that have expanded.

D: NA
J: TRBJ1-1
V: TRBV30
size: NA
DNA: TGTGCCTGGAGTCCCAGGGGGAACACTGAAGCTTTCTTT
CDR3: CAWSPRGNTEAFF

D: NA
J: TRBJ1-3
V: TRBV18
size: NA
DNA: TGTGCCAGCTCACCAGACGGGTCCTACTCTGGAAACACCATATATTTT
CDR3: CASSPDGSYSGNTIYF

D: NA
J: TRBJ1-1
V: TRBV7-2
size: NA
DNA: TGTGCCAGCAGTCGCCCTGGGGGGGCCCGGCGGGATAGGAACACTGAAGCTTTCTTT
CDR3: CASSRPGGARRDRNTEAFF

D: TRBD1
J: TRBJ2-7
V: TRBV24-1
size: few
DNA: TGTGCCACCAGTGAGACTATGGGACAGGGGGCCGGGCAGTACTTC
CDR3: CATSETMGQGAGQYF

D: TRBD1
J: TRBJ1-1
V: TRBV6-5
size: NA
DNA: TGTGCCAGCAGTTACCGGACAGGGGACACTGAAGCTTTCTTT
CDR3: CASSYRTGDTEAFF

D: NA
J: TRBJ1-2
V: TRBV19
size: few
DNA: TGTGCCAGTAGTTTCCAGGGGTATGGCTACACCTTC
CDR3: CASSFQGYGYTF

D: NA
J: TRBJ2-7
V: TRBV4-2
size: once
DNA: TGTGCCAGCAGCCATACAGGGTTGCCCTACGAGCAGTACTTC
CDR3: CASSHTGLPYEQYF

D: TRBD1
J: TRBJ1-1
V: TRBV4-1
size: NA
DNA: TGCGCCAGCAGCGTAGCTCCAGGCAGGGGGCGCGGGAACACTGAAGCTTTCTTT
CDR3: CASSVAPGRGRGNTEAFF

D: NA
J: TRBJ2-3
V: TRBV19
size: NA
DNA: TGTGCCAGTAGCGGCGGGACTAGCACAGATACGCAGTATTTT
CDR3: CASSGGTSTDTQYF

D: NA
J: TRBJ1-5
V: TRBV7-8
size: NA
DNA: TGTGCCAGCAGCCCCCCGGAGCAGCCCCAGCATTTT
CDR3: CASSPPEQPQHF

D: NA
J: TRBJ2-5
V: TRBV20-1
size: once
DNA: TGCAGTGCCGCGAATCAAGAGACCCAGTACTTC
CDR3: CSAANQETQYF

D: NA
J: TRBJ2-2
V: TRBV2
size: once
DNA: TGTGCCAGCAGTATGGTACGATGGGCCGGGGAGCTGTTTTTT
CDR3: CASSMVRWAGELFF

D: NA
J: TRBJ1-6
V: TRBV11-3
size: NA
DNA: TGTGCCAGCAGAAGGGCCGTTAATTCACCCCTCCACTTT
CDR3: CASRRAVNSPLHF

D: NA
J: TRBJ2-1
V: TRBV10-3
size: NA
DNA: TGTGCCATCAGTGAAGCAGTCACTGAGCAGTTCTTC
CDR3: CAISEAVTEQFF

D: NA
J: TRBJ1-6
V: TRBV19
size: NA
DNA: NA
CDR3: CASTSGGSPLHF

D: NA
J: TRBJ2-1
V: TRBV30
size: NA
DNA: TGTGCCTATGGGGCGATATGGAATGAGCAGTTCTTC
CDR3: CAYGAIWNEQFF

D: NA
J: TRBJ1-5
V: TRBV13
size: once
DNA: TGTGCCAGCAGCTTAGGCCTAATTCTAGGGGACGGCAATCAGCCCCAGCATTTT
CDR3: CASSLGLILGDGNQPQHF

D: NA
J: TRBJ1-3
V: TRBV6-5
size: NA
DNA: TGTGCCAGCAGTCGAATGAATCGGGCTGGAAACACCATATATTTT
CDR3: CASSRMNRAGNTIYF

D: TRBD1
J: TRBJ2-5
V: TRBV5-3
size: once
DNA: TGTGCCAGAAGCTTGGCCTGGCTTGGCAGGGGGCCGGGATTGGAAGAGACCCAGTACTTC
CDR3: CARSLAWLGRGPGLEETQYF

D: TRBD2
J: TRBJ2-7
V: TRBV15
size: NA
DNA: TGTGCCACCAGCAGAGCTTCTAGCGGGTCCTACGAGCAGTACTTC
CDR3: CATSRASSGSYEQYF